This entry is about one TCR beta chain. How the authors handled the data: Scientists estimated how many nucleated cells there were by amplifying reference gene primers. Profiled with immunoSEQ multiplex PCR; TCRdb holds only in-frame clones, not every one. V and J calls and clone size come straight from that table; D and trimming were deduced from the DNA. Among tens of thousands of clones, 78% were seen once, and the ten largest hold 6.3%. The data are from a study of blood T cell repertoires in COVID-19. Study details: Nucleic acid was either cDNA or gDNA, and it came from T cells, B-cell-depleted T cells, or PBMCs.

The CDR3 is 13 amino acids. Trimming removed 4 bases from V and 3 bases from J, with 9 bases in between. Germline V lookup: CDR1 LNHDA, CDR2 SQIVND (reference sequence). While infection was still active, Seattle patients were enrolled and then followed longitudinally. The specimen sequenced was peripheral blood. The sequence was obtained from a man aged 65-85 years with COVID-19, enrolled during active disease. The chain combines TRBV19 with TRBJ1-1; possibly TRBD1 for D (5 bases). CDR3 region: CASSTGTYTEAFF. The CDR3 bases are TGTGCCAGTAGTACAGGGACTTACACTGAAGCTTTCTTT.